Reported below is one TCR beta chain. As yet, its antigen is unknown. The data stem from a study of T cell responses to AZD1222 COVID-19 vaccine. CDR1 is LNHDA and CDR2 is SQIVND in the germline V gene (reference sequence). The CDR3 is made up of 16 amino acids. Trimming stripped 5 bases from V and 2 bases from J, with 18 bases between. Study-level results: Without day 14 samples, only post-peak T cell repertoires were studied.

Using immunoSEQ multiplex PCR, the repertoire was profiled, and TCRdb retains in-frame clones only, with some absent. The data show approximately 97,000 clones, 80% to 85% seen once. The sample in question was peripheral blood, obtained on day 0 of AZD1222 vaccination. The receptor comes from an adult in good health. The chain combines TRBV19 with TRBJ1-2; D unresolved. The DNA for the CDR3 is TGTGCCAGTAGTCGCGAACCGACCAGGAGCAACTATGGCTACACCTTC. Its translation: CASSREPTRSNYGYTF.